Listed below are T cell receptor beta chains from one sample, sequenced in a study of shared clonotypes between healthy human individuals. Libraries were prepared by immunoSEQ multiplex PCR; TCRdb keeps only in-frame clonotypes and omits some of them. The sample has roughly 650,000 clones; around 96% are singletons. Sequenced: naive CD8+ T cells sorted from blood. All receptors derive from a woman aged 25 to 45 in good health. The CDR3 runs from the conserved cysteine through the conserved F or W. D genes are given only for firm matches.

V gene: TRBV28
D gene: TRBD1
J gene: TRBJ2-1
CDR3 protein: CASSLATGGEQFF
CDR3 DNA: TGTGCCAGCAGTTTAGCGACAGGGGGGGAGCAGTTCTTC

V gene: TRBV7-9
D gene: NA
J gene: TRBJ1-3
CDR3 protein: CASSGREGNTIYF
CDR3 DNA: TGTGCCAGCAGCGGCAGGGAGGGAAACACCATATATTTT

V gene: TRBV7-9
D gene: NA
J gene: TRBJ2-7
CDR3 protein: CASSPGYEQYF
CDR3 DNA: TGTGCCAGCAGTCCCGGGTACGAGCAGTACTTC

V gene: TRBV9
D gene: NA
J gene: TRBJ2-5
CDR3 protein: CASSVAGGLETQYF
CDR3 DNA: TGTGCCAGCAGCGTAGCCGGGGGCCTAGAGACCCAGTACTTC

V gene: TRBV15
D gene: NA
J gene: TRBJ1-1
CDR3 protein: CATSRGAGMNTEAFF
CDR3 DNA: TGTGCCACCAGCAGAGGGGCTGGTATGAACACTGAAGCTTTCTTT

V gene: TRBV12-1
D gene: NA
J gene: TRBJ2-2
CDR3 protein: CASSFFAGANTGELFF
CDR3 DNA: TGTGCCAGCAGCTTTTTCGCGGGAGCGAACACCGGGGAGCTGTTTTTT

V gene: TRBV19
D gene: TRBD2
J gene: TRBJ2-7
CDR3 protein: CASSINSRGAGFYEQYF
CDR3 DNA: TGTGCCAGTAGTATCAATTCGCGAGGAGCGGGATTCTACGAGCAGTACTTC

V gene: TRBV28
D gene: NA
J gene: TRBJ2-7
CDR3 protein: CASSPRASSYEQYF
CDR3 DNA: TGTGCCAGCAGTCCTCGGGCGAGCTCCTACGAGCAGTACTTC

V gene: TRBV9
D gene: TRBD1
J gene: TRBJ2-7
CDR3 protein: CASSVGSGQGYEQYF
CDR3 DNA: TGTGCCAGCAGCGTAGGGTCGGGACAGGGGTACGAGCAGTACTTC

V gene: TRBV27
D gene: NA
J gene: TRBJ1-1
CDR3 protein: CASSSFRDIYTEAFF
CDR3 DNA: TGTGCCAGCAGTTCGTTTCGGGACATCTACACTGAAGCTTTCTTT